This TCR beta chain was profiled in a study of blood T cells in healthy people across ages (dated by TCRdb to the mid-2010s). Some background on the complete study: In model experiments, roughly one uniquely barcoded TCR beta cDNA molecule per two T cells was captured by template switching. Donors were grouped into four age groups: young (average approximately 15 years), middle-aged (39), aged (62) and long-lived (roughly 80). To track age-related changes in TCR beta repertoire diversity, the study relied on deep sequencing normalized with unique cDNA molecular identifiers. To avoid experimental bias, donors of different ages were randomly spread across the sequencing lanes. For two donors (one aged 18 to 30 and one aged 80 or older), the study analyzed two additional independent replicas of 1 million unique cDNA reads from the same blood draw. Overall results and qualifications from the work: There was a strong correlation between observed TCR beta diversity and the percentage of naive T cells measured by flow cytometry. As age increased, observed TCR beta diversity per million T cells dropped in a roughly linear way, and a significant reduction was already evident by age about 40. Bulk unsorted PBMC profiling prevented conclusive comparison of naive and antigen-experienced compartments. Estimates of total diversity based on one million sequenced T cells were regarded as lower bounds and as underestimates. Compared with the aged group, more naive CD4+ T cells, fewer expanded clones and increased TCR diversity were shown by the long-lived group, suggesting age selection. The CMV infection status of donors was not known, potentially confounding age-related changes in expanded clonotypes.

The donors were roughly 38 Caucasian individuals from Russia, aged roughly 6 to 95 years, who were systemically healthy. Ten milliliters of peripheral blood were drawn from each donor into EDTA-treated Vacutainer tubes. PBMCs were isolated by Ficoll-Paque density-gradient centrifugation, with at least 6 million obtained per sample. Total RNA, at least 5 micrograms per sample, was extracted from PBMCs with Trizol reagent. Naive CD45RAhigh/CD27high T cell percentages were measured by flow cytometry on a PBMC aliquot from every donor. The CDR3 measures 16 amino acids from cysteine to phenylalanine. Solely the CDR3 DNA is kept, with 48 bases framed from the first base. A distance of 12 bases separates the germline ends of V and J, which lose 4 bases and 0 bases respectively. Based on the germline V gene, the CDR1 and CDR2 sequences are KGHDR and SFDVKD. Points on this clonotype: Its antigen target is currently unknown. Base quality data are lacking; no much larger clone is found one base away.

The receptor library was made with 5' RACE. The sample was run on an Illumina HiSeq 2500. The second PCR ran for about 6 to 11 cycles and used a J-beta primer mix along with a sample-barcoded 5' primer. A template-switch 5' adaptor carrying 12 random nucleotides introduced a unique molecular identifier onto each TCR beta cDNA molecule. At least 2.5 million CDR3-containing paired-end reads were obtained from each sample. The Mint cDNA synthesis kit, primed by a TRBC-specific oligonucleotide, was used to synthesize first-strand cDNA from all RNA. After uracil-DNA glycosylase treatment, a first 18-cycle PCR used universal primers M1SS and BC2_uni_R on all cDNA. As for the original processing: Normalization of each sample was performed by random selection of 1 million high-quality reads, each carrying a distinct molecular identifier. Reads sharing molecular identifiers were discarded rather than binned into consensus sequences. MiTCR, run with a Q25 quality threshold and the strictest error-elimination algorithm, handled CDR3 identification, clonotype clustering and error correction. A nonparametric unseen species model with Euler transformation was used to estimate a lower bound on total TCR beta diversity. Using fastp at Q25 and MiXCR, TCRdb reprocessed the public reads and kept productive beta chains. Every distinct CDR3 protein forms one entry, paired with its most common genes and DNA. For this entry, the V and J calls and clone size follow TCRdb and not the study's own pipeline. In all, the sample holds about a million distinct CDR3 sequences, and about 48% of those were seen once. Of the sample, roughly 12% falls within the top ten clones.

The sample consisted of blood. The sequence was obtained from a man aged 30-40 years in good health. In this chain, TRBV24-1 is recombined with TRBJ2-1; the D gene could be either TRBD1 or TRBD2, each agreeing at 6 bases. CDR3 region: CATSDRRGNSYNEQFF. The nucleotide sequence reads TGTGCCACCAGTGACCGGAGGGGGAACTCCTACAATGAGCAGTTCTTC.